The following is a T cell receptor (beta chain) sequence with its context. The V gene end was trimmed by 5 bases and the J gene end by 0 bases; junction bases not matched to a gene: 19. This CDR3 has 19 residues. Germline assignment: CDR1 LNHNV and CDR2 YYDKDF (reference sequence). Methods used by the authors: Researchers report that nucleated cell counts were estimated from reference gene primer amplification. Method: immunoSEQ multiplex PCR; TCRdb's copy keeps in-frame clones and lacks some. Clone size and the V and J calls come from that table; the DNA yielded D and trimming. Of about 270,000 clones listed, around nine tenths are singletons. This sample is drawn from a study of blood T cell repertoires in COVID-19.

The sequencing sample was made of peripheral blood. The rearrangement joins TRBV15 to TRBJ2-7; 7 bases map to TRBD1. This receptor was obtained from a woman aged 55 to 70 who had recovered from COVID-19. CDR3: CATSGPAEFGTASSYEQYF. CDR3 DNA sequence: TGTGCCACCAGCGGACCGGCAGAATTCGGGACAGCGAGCTCCTACGAGCAGTACTTC. The variable domain in full, completed from reference TRBV15 and TRBJ2-7, reads DAMVIQNPRYQVTQFGKPVTLSCSQTLNHNVMYWYQQKSSQAPKLLFHYYDKDFNNEADTPDNFQSRRPNTSFCFLDIRSPGLGDTAMYLCATSGPAEFGTASSYEQYFGPGTRLTVT.